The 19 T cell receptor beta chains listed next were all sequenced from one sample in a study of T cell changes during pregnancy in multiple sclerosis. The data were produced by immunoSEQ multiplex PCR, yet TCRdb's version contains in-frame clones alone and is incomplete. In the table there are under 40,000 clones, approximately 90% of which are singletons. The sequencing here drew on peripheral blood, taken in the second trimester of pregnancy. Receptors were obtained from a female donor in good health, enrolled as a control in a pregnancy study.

CDR3 sequence reads: CASSLRDSWGYTF. In DNA, the CDR3 is TGTGCCAGCAGCTTACGGGACAGCTGGGGCTACACCTTC. The chain employs TRBV7-9 and TRBJ1-2; TRBD1 agrees at 7 bases. The CDR3 consists of 13 residues. Germline lookup yields CDR1 SEHNR and CDR2 FQNEAQ (reference sequence). J lost 8 bases, V lost 2 bases, and 5 bases had no gene match.

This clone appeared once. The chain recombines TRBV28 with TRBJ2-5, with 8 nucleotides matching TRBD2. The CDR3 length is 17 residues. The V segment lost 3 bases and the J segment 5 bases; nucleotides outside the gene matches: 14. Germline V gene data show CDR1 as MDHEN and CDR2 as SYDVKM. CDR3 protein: CASSLELGTRGVETQYF. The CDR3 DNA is TGTGCCAGCAGTTTGGAGTTGGGGACTAGAGGGGTGGAGACCCAGTACTTC.

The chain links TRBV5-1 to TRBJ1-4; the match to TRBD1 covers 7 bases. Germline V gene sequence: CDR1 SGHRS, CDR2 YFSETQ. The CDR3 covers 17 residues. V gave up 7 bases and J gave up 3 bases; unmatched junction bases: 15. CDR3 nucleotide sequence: TGCGCCAGCGGGAAAGGGGCAGGGGGGACGTCTAATGAAAAACTGTTTTTT. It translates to CASGKGAGGTSNEKLFF.

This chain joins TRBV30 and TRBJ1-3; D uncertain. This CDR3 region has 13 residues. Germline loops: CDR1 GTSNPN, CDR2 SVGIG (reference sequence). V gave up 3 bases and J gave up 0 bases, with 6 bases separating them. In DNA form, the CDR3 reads TGTGCCTGGAGCGGGAGCTCTGGAAACACCATATATTTT. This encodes CAWSGSSGNTIYF.

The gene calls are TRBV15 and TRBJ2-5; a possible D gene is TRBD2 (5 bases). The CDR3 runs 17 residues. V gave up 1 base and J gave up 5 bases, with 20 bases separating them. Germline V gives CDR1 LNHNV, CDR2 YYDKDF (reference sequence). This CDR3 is CATSRGSGSAGGETQYF. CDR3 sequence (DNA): TGTGCCACCAGCAGAGGGAGTGGGAGCGCCGGCGGGGAGACCCAGTACTTC.

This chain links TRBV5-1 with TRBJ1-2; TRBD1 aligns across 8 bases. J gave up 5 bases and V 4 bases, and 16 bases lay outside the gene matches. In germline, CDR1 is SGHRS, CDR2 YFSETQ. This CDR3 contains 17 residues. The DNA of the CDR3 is TGCGCCAGCAGCGAGGGGGGATCGACAGGGGAGAGGTATGGCTACACCTTC. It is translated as CASSEGGSTGERYGYTF. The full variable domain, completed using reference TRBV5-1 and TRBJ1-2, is KAGVTQTPRYLIKTRGQQVTLSCSPISGHRSVSWYQQTPGQGLQFLFEYFSETQRNKGNFPGRFSGRQFSNSRSEMNVSTLELGDSALYLCASSEGGSTGERYGYTFGSGTRLTVV.

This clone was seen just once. For the CDR3, the DNA is TGTGCCACCAGCAGAGATCCCGGTAGCGGGGGGACAGATACGCAGTATTTT. Its translation: CATSRDPGSGGTDTQYF. The rearrangement joins TRBV15 to TRBJ2-3; 10 bases fit TRBD2. The V gene end was trimmed by 0 bases and the J gene end by 3 bases; junction bases not matched to a gene: 6. Germline values: CDR1 LNHNV, CDR2 YYDKDF (reference sequence). CDR3 length: 17 residues.

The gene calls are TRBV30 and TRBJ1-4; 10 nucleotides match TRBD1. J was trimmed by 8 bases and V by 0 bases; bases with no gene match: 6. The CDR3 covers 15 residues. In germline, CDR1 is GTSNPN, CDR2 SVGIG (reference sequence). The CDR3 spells CAWSVDRGNGEKLFF. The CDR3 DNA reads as TGTGCCTGGAGTGTGGACAGGGGGAATGGGGAAAAACTGTTTTTT.

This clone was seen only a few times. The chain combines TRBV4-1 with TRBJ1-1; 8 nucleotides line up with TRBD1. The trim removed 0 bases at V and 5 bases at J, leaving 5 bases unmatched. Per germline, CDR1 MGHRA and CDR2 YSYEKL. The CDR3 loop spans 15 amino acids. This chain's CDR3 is CASSQDTTGGTEAFF. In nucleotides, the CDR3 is TGCGCCAGCAGCCAAGATACCACAGGGGGTACTGAAGCTTTCTTT.

CDR3 sequence reads: CASSSQGQGLGYTF. CDR3 nucleotide sequence: TGTGCCAGCAGTTCCCAGGGACAGGGCCTTGGCTACACCTTC. This chain connects TRBV28 to TRBJ1-2; 9 nucleotides agree with TRBD1. The length of the CDR3 is 14 residues. The germline gives CDR1 MDHEN, CDR2 SYDVKM. The J segment lost 7 bases and the V segment lost 4 bases, leaving 7 bases of the junction unmatched.

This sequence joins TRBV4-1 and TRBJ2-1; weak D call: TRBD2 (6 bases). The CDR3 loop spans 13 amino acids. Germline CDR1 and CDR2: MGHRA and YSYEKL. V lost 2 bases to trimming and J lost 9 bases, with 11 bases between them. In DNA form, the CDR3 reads TGCGCCAGCAGCCAACGTCTAGCGAGTGAGCAGTTCTTC. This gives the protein CASSQRLASEQFF.

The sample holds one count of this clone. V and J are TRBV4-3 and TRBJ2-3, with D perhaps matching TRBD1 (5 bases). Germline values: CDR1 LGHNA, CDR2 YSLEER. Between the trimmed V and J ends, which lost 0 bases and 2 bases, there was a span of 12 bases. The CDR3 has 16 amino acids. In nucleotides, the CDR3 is TGCGCCAGCAGCCAAGATCGCACAGGAGCCACAGATACGCAGTATTTT. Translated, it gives CASSQDRTGATDTQYF.

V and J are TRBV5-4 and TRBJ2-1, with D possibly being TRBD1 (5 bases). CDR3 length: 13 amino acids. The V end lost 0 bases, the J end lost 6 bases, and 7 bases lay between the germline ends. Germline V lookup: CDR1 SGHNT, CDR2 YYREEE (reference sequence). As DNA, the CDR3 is TGTGCCAGCAGCTTGGCAGGGATCAATGAGCAGTTCTTC. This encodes CASSLAGINEQFF. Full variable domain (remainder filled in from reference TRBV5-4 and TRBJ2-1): ETGVTQSPTHLIKTRGQQVTLRCSSQSGHNTVSWYQQALGQGPQFIFQYYREEENGRGNFPPRFSGLQFPNYSSELNVNALELDDSALYLCASSLAGINEQFFGPGTRLTVL.

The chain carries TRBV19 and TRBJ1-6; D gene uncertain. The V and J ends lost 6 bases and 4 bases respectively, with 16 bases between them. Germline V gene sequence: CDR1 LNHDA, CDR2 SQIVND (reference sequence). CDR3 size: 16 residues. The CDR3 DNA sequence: TGTGCCAGTAGGTTTTCGCCCGAGCGATATAATTCACCCCTCCACTTT. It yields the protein CASRFSPERYNSPLHF.

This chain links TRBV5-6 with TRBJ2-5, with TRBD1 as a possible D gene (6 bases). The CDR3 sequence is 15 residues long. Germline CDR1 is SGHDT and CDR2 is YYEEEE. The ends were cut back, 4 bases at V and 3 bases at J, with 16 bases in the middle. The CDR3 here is CASSTNRDNKETQYF. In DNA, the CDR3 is TGTGCCAGCAGCACGAACCGGGACAATAAAGAGACCCAGTACTTC.

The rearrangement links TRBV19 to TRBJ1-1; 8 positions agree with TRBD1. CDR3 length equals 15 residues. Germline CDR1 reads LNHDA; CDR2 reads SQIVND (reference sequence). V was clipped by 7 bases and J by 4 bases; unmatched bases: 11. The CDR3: CASTQKPDRGTEAFF. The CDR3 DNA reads TGTGCCAGTACCCAAAAACCCGACAGGGGCACTGAAGCTTTCTTT.

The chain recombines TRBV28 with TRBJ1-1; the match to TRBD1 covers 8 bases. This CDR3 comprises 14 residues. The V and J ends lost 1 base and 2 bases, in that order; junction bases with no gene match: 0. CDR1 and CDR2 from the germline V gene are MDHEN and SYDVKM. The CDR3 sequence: CASSLSGGNTEAFF. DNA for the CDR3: TGTGCCAGCAGTTTATCAGGGGGCAACACTGAAGCTTTCTTT.

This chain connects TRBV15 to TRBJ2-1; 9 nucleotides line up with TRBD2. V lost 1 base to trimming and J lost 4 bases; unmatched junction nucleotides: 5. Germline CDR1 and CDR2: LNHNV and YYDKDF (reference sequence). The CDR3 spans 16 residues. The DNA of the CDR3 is TGTGCCACCAGCAGAGGCGGGAGGGACCCTTACAATGAGCAGTTCTTC. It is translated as CATSRGGRDPYNEQFF.

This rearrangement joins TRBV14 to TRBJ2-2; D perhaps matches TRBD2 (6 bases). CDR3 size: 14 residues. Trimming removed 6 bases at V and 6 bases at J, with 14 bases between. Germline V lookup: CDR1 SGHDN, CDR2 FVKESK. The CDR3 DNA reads TGTGCCAGCAGTTGGGACTTTAAATCCGGGGAGCTGTTTTTT. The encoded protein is CASSWDFKSGELFF. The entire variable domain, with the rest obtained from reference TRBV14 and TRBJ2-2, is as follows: EAGVTQFPSHSVIEKGQTVTLRCDPISGHDNLYWYRRVMGKEIKFLLHFVKESKQDESGMPNNRFLAERTGGTYSTLKVQPAELEDSGVYFCASSWDFKSGELFFGEGSRLTVL.